This is a list of T cell receptor beta chains from one sample in a study of cytomegalovirus exposure and HLA in healthy donors. Generated by immunoSEQ multiplex PCR, the TCRdb table keeps only in-frame clones and is missing some. The sample yields roughly 150,000 clones, approximately 80% seen once. The sample comprised PBMCs. These receptors all stem from a male donor in good health and CMV-seronegative. Both conserved end residues are part of each CDR3. The D gene is left open where the match is weak. Only some rows state a clone size, as once, few, many or a class for expanded clones.

clone_size j_call d_call v_call cdr3_nt cdr3_aa
once TRBJ2-1 TRBD1 TRBV28 TGTGCCAGCAGCTCGGGACAGTTTCAGGTCTCGGATGAGCAGTTCTTC CASSSGQFQVSDEQFF
few TRBJ1-4 . TRBV5-4 TGTGCCAGCAGCCGAATTACAGGGAGTGAAAAACTGTTTTTT CASSRITGSEKLFF
. TRBJ2-1 TRBD2 TRBV4-1 TGCGCCAGCAGCCAACGGGACGACCCAGCGGGGGGGAGCTCCTACAATGAGCAGTTCTTC CASSQRDDPAGGSSYNEQFF
few TRBJ1-3 . TRBV2 TGTGCCACCCAGGAGGATTATGGAAACACCATATATTTT CATQEDYGNTIYF
. TRBJ2-1 . TRBV27 TGTGCCAGCAGTCCCATTGTGGCAGACAATGAGCAGTTCTTC CASSPIVADNEQFF
. TRBJ2-1 . TRBV5-4 TGTGCCAGCAGCTTGGCGGTAAGCTCCTACAATGAGCAGTTCTTC CASSLAVSSYNEQFF
. TRBJ2-5 TRBD1 TRBV27 TGTGCCAGCAGTTTACAGGGGGCCCCTGCCTACCAGCAGTACTTC CASSLQGAPAYQQYF
. TRBJ2-2 TRBD1 TRBV18 TGTGCCAGCTCACCGGGACAGGGAAATTCCGGGGAGCTGTTTTTT CASSPGQGNSGELFF
once TRBJ1-2 . TRBV4-2 TGTGCCAGCAGCCAAGGTTCGGACCAAGGGGTAAAAATCTATGGCTACACCTTC CASSQGSDQGVKIYGYTF
. TRBJ1-2 . TRBV6-5 TGTGCCAGCAGCCACGAAGACCCGGCGGGCTATGGCTACACCTTC CASSHEDPAGYGYTF
. TRBJ2-2 TRBD1 TRBV29-1 TGCAGCGCCCCAGCAGGGACAGGGGGCTTCTCGAACACCGGGGAGCTGTTTTTT CSAPAGTGGFSNTGELFF
. TRBJ2-1 TRBD1 TRBV28 TGTGCCAGCAGTTTACCGACAGGGTTAATCGATGAGCAGTTCTTC CASSLPTGLIDEQFF
. TRBJ2-7 . TRBV28 TGTGCCAGCAGTTTGTGGACAGCTACCTACGAGCAGTACTTC CASSLWTATYEQYF
. TRBJ1-6 TRBD1 TRBV10-3 TGTGCCGCAGGGGCAGGGGGTTTTTCACCCCTCCACTTT CAAGAGGFSPLHF
. TRBJ2-1 TRBD1 TRBV9 TGTGCCAGCAGCTCGGGACAGGGGGCAGGGAATGAGCAGTTCTTC CASSSGQGAGNEQFF
. TRBJ1-2 TRBD1 TRBV29-1 TGCAGCGTCGAGAGGGACAGGGGGGGCTACACCTTC CSVERDRGGYTF
. TRBJ1-5 TRBD1 TRBV6-1 TGTGCCAGCTCAGGGGGCGGCCATCAGCCCCAGCATTTT CASSGGGHQPQHF
. TRBJ1-3 . TRBV4-2 TGTGCCAGCAGCCAAGATAATGGGCTTCCTGGAAACACCATATATTTT CASSQDNGLPGNTIYF
. TRBJ2-2 TRBD1 TRBV5-1 TGCGCCAGCAGCCCCTACAGGGGGCTAGGCACCGGGGAGCTGTTTTTT CASSPYRGLGTGELFF
. TRBJ1-2 TRBD1 TRBV20-1 TGCAGTGCCCAACAGGGGAATGGCTACACCTTC CSAQQGNGYTF
once TRBJ1-1 . TRBV28 TGTGCCAGCGGGGTCGACAGCCTGAACACTGAAGCTTTCTTT CASGVDSLNTEAFF
. TRBJ1-4 TRBD1 TRBV7-2 TGTGCCAGCAGCCCACCCGGGACAGGGAATGAAAAACTGTTTTTT CASSPPGTGNEKLFF
. TRBJ1-5 . TRBV29-1 TGCAGCGTTGAATTATCGGGGGATCAGCCCCAGCATTTT CSVELSGDQPQHF
few TRBJ2-2 TRBD1 TRBV6-5 TGTGCCAGCAGTTTCAACAGGGGTATCACCGGGGAGCTGTTTTTT CASSFNRGITGELFF
. TRBJ1-6 TRBD1 TRBV28 TGTGCCAGCAGTTTGGGACAGGGATGGTCACCCCTCCACTTT CASSLGQGWSPLHF
. TRBJ2-3 TRBD2 TRBV10-3 TGTGCCATCAGTGGGGGGGGGATTGGCACAGATACGCAGTATTTT CAISGGGIGTDTQYF
. TRBJ2-3 . TRBV5-4 TGTGCCAGCAGCCCCCAGGGCTCGGGCACAGATACGCAGTATTTT CASSPQGSGTDTQYF
. TRBJ2-3 . TRBV10-3 TGTGCCATCAGTGAGTCGGCGGGGACAGATACGCAGTATTTT CAISESAGTDTQYF
. TRBJ2-2 . TRBV4-2 TGTGCCAGCAGCCAAGATTGGTTAGGGGGCACCGGGGAGCTGTTTTTT CASSQDWLGGTGELFF
. TRBJ1-5 . TRBV6-6 TGTGCCAGCAGTGACGACAGGAATCAGCCCCAGCATTTT CASSDDRNQPQHF
. TRBJ2-2 TRBD2 TRBV18 TGTGCCAGCTCACCGATCGGGACTAGCGGGAGTGTCACCGGGGAGCTGTTTTTT CASSPIGTSGSVTGELFF
. TRBJ2-7 . TRBV7-8 TGTGCCAGCAGCTTAGAGTCGGAGGCTCCGTCCCACGAGCAGTACTTC CASSLESEAPSHEQYF
. TRBJ2-7 TRBD2 TRBV7-8 TGTGCCAGCAGCTTAGCTCGTACTAGCGGGAGCTCCTACGAGCAGTACTTC CASSLARTSGSSYEQYF
. TRBJ2-1 TRBD2 TRBV7-2 TGTGCCAGCATCGTCGTAGCGGGGGGGCGCGATGAGCAGTTCTTC CASIVVAGGRDEQFF
. TRBJ2-1 . TRBV21-1 TGTGCCAGCAGCAAAGAATGGCGCGGGAAGAGCTCCTACAATGAGCAGTTCTTC CASSKEWRGKSSYNEQFF
few TRBJ1-4 . TRBV4-1 TGCGCCAGCAGCCAGGCCAGACAGGAAGAAAAACTGTTTTTT CASSQARQEEKLFF
. TRBJ2-4 . TRBV6-1 TGTGCCAGCAGTGAGTCAGACATTCAGTACTTC CASSESDIQYF
. TRBJ1-2 . TRBV5-8 TGTGCCAGCCGCGGGAGAATCGGCTATGGCTACACCTTC CASRGRIGYGYTF
few TRBJ2-7 . TRBV5-5 TGTGCCAGCAGCTATAGCAGAAGCTCCTACGAGCAGTACTTC CASSYSRSSYEQYF
few TRBJ2-1 . TRBV7-2 TGTGCCAGCAGCTTAGGAGGGTATGAGCAGTTCTTC CASSLGGYEQFF
. TRBJ2-1 . TRBV7-6 TGTGCCAGCAGCTTAAGGGGAGGCAATGAGCAGTTCTTC CASSLRGGNEQFF
. TRBJ1-1 . TRBV4-1 TGCGCCAGCAGCCAAGGGGGGGTGGGGACGAGGCGGGCTGAAGCTTTCTTT CASSQGGVGTRRAEAFF
few TRBJ2-5 . TRBV6-4 TGTGCCAGCAGTGACTCAGAGCGAGTCGTGGAGACCCAGTACTTC CASSDSERVVETQYF
. TRBJ2-7 TRBD2 TRBV7-2 TGTGCCAGCAGCAGGGCGGGGGGCCTCTACGAGCAGTACTTC CASSRAGGLYEQYF
. TRBJ1-4 . TRBV6-1 TGTGCCAGCAGTGAGGAGGGAGGTTGGGAAAAACTGTTTTTT CASSEEGGWEKLFF
. TRBJ1-2 TRBD1 TRBV18 TGTGCCAGCTCGTCCGGACAGGGGCAGGGCTACACCTTC CASSSGQGQGYTF
. TRBJ1-2 . TRBV4-3 TGCGCCAGCAGCCAATCGGACACCTCTAACTATGGCTACACCTTC CASSQSDTSNYGYTF
. TRBJ2-3 TRBD2 TRBV7-9 TGTGCCAGCATCGAAAGCGGGAGGGCCGGAGATACGCAGTATTTT CASIESGRAGDTQYF
. TRBJ2-5 . TRBV19 TGTGCCAGTAGTATGAGGACAGCCCGGGAGACCCAGTACTTC CASSMRTARETQYF
. TRBJ2-6 TRBD1 TRBV4-3 TGCGCCAGCAGCCTATCAGACAGGGGGCTTACTGGGGCCAACGTCCTGACTTTC CASSLSDRGLTGANVLTF